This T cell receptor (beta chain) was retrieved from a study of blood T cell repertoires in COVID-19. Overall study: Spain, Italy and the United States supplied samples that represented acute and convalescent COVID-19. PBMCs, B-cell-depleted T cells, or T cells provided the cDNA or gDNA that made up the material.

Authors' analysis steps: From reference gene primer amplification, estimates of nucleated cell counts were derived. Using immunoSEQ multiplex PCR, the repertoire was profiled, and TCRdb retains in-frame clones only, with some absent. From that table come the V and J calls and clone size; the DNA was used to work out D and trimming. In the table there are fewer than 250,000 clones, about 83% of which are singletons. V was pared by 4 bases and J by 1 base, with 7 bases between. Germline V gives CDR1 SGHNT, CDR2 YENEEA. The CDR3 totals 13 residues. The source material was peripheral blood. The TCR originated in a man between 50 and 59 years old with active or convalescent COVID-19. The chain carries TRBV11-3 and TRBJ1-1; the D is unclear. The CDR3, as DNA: TGTGCCAGCAGCTCCGCGCCGAACACTGAAGCTTTCTTT. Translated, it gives CASSSAPNTEAFF.